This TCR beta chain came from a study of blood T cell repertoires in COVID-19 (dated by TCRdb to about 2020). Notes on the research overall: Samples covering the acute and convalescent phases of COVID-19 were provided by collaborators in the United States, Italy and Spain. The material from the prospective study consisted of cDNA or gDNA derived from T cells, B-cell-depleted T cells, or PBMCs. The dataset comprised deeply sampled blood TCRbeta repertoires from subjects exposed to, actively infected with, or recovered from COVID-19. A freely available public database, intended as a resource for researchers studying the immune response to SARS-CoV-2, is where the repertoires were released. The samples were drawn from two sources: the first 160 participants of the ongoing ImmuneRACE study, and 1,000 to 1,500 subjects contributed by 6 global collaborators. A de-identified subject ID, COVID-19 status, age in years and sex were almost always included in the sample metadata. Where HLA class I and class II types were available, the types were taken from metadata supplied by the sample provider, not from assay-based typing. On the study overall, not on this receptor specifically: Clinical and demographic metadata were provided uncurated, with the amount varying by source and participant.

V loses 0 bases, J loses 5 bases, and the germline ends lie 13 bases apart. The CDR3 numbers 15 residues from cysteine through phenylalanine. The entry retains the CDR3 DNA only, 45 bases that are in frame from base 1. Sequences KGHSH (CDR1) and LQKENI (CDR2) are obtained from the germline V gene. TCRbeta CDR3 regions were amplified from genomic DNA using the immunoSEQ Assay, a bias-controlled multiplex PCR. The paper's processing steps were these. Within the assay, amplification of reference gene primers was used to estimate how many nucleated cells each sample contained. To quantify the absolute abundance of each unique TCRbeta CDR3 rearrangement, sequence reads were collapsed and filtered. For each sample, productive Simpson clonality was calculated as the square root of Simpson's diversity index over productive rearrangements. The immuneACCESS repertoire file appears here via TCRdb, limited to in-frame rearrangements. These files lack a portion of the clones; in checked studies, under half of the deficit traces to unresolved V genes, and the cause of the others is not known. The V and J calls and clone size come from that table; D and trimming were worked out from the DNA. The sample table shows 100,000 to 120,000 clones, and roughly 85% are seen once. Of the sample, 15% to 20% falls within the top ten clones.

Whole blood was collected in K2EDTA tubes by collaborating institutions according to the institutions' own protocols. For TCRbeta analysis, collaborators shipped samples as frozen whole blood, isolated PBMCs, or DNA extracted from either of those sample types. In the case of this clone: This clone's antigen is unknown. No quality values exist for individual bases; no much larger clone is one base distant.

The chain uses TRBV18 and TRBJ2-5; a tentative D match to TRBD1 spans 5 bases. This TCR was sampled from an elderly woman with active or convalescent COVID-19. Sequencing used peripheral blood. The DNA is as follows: TGTGCCAGCTCACCACCTTCCCAGGGATTGGAGACCCAGTACTTC. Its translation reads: CASSPPSQGLETQYF.